The table lists the clone carrying this T cell receptor (beta chain) with a count of one. As processed by the authors: It was from reference gene primer amplification that nucleated cell counts were estimated. Sequenced by immunoSEQ multiplex PCR; TCRdb stores in-frame clones only, minus some. For V, J and clone size, that table is used; D and trimming come from the DNA. This sample carries under 300,000 clones, around 85% of them seen once, and the ten largest clones take 1.9%. This specimen belongs to a study of blood T cell repertoires in COVID-19. Study summary: Donors in the United States, Italy and Spain gave samples during acute or convalescent COVID-19.

Germline lookup yields CDR1 SGHAT and CDR2 FQNNGV. This CDR3 has 17 residues. Germline trimming cut 5 bases from V and 0 bases from J; bases unmatched to any gene: 10. This receptor was obtained from a woman between 50 and 59 years old who had recovered from COVID-19. This chain links TRBV11-2 with TRBJ2-4, with 7 bases matching TRBD2. Sample: PBMCs or T cells enriched from blood (not recorded which). The CDR3 bases are TGTGCCAGCAGCCCGCTAGCGGAGCAACTAGCCAAAAACATTCAGTACTTC. This codes for CASSPLAEQLAKNIQYF.